The rows below give T cell receptor beta chains drawn from one sample of a study of shared clonotypes between healthy human individuals. The table came from immunoSEQ multiplex PCR; TCRdb's copy has only in-frame clones and leaves some out. Among some 1.5 million clones, about 98% were seen once, and the ten largest hold 0.4% to 0.55%. Input material: naive CD4+ T cells sorted from blood. Receptor source: a man aged 25 to 40 in good health. Both conserved end residues are part of each CDR3. D genes are given only for firm matches. Clone size is shown for a subset of rows, as once, few, many or a class of expanded clone.

TRBV28	.	.	13	TRBJ2-1	TGTGCCAGCAGGGGCGGTTCTTACAATGAGCAGTTCTTC	CASRGGSYNEQFF
TRBV18	.	TRBD2	14	TRBJ2-7	TGTGCCAGCTTAAGACTAGCAGACTCCTACGAGCAGTACTTC	CASLRLADSYEQYF
TRBV28	.	.	14	TRBJ2-7	TGTGCCAGCAGTTTTGGTAGGGTCGGCTACGAGCAGTACTTC	CASSFGRVGYEQYF
TRBV12-5	.	.	13	TRBJ2-1	TGTGCTAGTGGTTTGGTGGGGGGCCCCGGGCAGTTCTTC	CASGLVGGPGQFF
TRBV25-1	.	TRBD1	14	TRBJ1-2	TGTGCCAGCAGTGAATCGAGACAGGGCTATGGCTACACCTTC	CASSESRQGYGYTF
TRBV7-6	once	TRBD2	17	TRBJ2-1	TGTGCCAGCAGCCCAAGGACTAGCGGGAGAATGTGGAATGAGCAGTTCTTC	CASSPRTSGRMWNEQFF
TRBV6-1	.	.	17	TRBJ2-5	TGTGCCAGCAGTGAAGCCCTTTTTAGTCCCGGCCAAGAGACCCAGTACTTC	CASSEALFSPGQETQYF
TRBV4-3	.	.	15	TRBJ2-7	TGCGCCAGCAGCCAAGATGTGGGTACCACCTACGAGCAGTACTTC	CASSQDVGTTYEQYF
TRBV7-2	.	.	13	TRBJ1-2	TGTGCCAGCAGCTTAGGCGGTAACTATGGCTACACCTTC	CASSLGGNYGYTF
TRBV11-1	.	TRBD1	15	TRBJ2-3	TGTGCCAGCAGTCTGGACAGGGGATCAGGGGATACGCAGTATTTT	CASSLDRGSGDTQYF
TRBV9	.	.	16	TRBJ2-3	TGTGCCAGCAGCGGACCCCCGGGACTTGTCACAGATACGCAGTATTTT	CASSGPPGLVTDTQYF